A selection of T cell receptor beta chains follows, all from one sample in a study of T cell repertoires in cytomegalovirus infection. Each CDR3 protein gets one entry after TCRdb re-called the reads with MiXCR. This sample has around 740,000 distinct CDR3 sequences, with less than 40% found just once. Material: PBMCs. The receptors were gathered from a human donor in good health (CMV status not recorded). Some clones in this sample may be carry-over from other donors' samples. Each CDR3 is given with its conserved first and last residue. The D gene is left open where the match is weak. Rows give clone size only sometimes, using once, few, many, or a class for an expanded clone.

TRBD2 TRBJ2-3 - 16 TRBV7-2 CASSLEVAGETDTQYF TGTGCCAGCAGCTTAGAGGTCGCGGGGGAGACAGATACGCAGTATTTT
- TRBJ1-1 - 14 TRBV7-9 CASTTSSGRTEAFF TGTGCCAGCACTACCTCGTCGGGACGGACTGAAGCTTTCTTT
- TRBJ1-2 few 13 TRBV7-9 CASSPGSLHGYTF TGTGCCAGCAGTCCCGGGTCCCTTCATGGCTACACCTTC
- TRBJ1-2 - 13 TRBV20-1 CSAAGQSNDGYTF TGCAGTGCCGCCGGGCAGAGTAACGATGGCTACACCTTC
- TRBJ2-1 few 15 TRBV11-2 CASSAPRVSSNEQFF TGTGCCAGCAGCGCGCCCAGGGTATCATCCAATGAGCAGTTCTTC
- TRBJ1-4 - 15 TRBV5-1 CASSYTGMANEKLFF TGCGCCAGCAGTTACACAGGGATGGCTAATGAAAAACTGTTTTTT
- TRBJ1-4 many 15 TRBV7-9 CASSAVGATNEKLFF TGTGCCAGCAGCGCCGTCGGCGCAACTAATGAAAAACTGTTTTTT
- TRBJ2-3 - 14 TRBV6-1 CASSEGGWGQTQYF TGTGCCAGCAGTGAAGGAGGTTGGGGGCAGACGCAGTATTTT
TRBD2 TRBJ2-4 - 19 TRBV6-2/TRBV6-3 CASRKPTSGEEGGKNIQYF TGTGCCAGCAGAAAGCCGACTAGCGGGGAAGAGGGGGGCAAAAACATTCAGTACTTC
TRBD1 TRBJ1-3 - 16 TRBV12-3/TRBV12-4 CASSEYPAGGVNTIYF TGTGCCAGCAGCGAGTACCCGGCAGGGGGAGTGAACACCATATATTTT
- TRBJ1-2 - 13 TRBV7-2 CASSLGTNNGYTF TGTGCCAGCAGCCTCGGAACTAACAATGGCTACACCTTC
- TRBJ2-2 - 13 TRBV27 CASSSSALGELFF TGTGCCAGCAGTTCCTCCGCGTTGGGGGAGCTGTTTTTT
TRBD1 TRBJ2-6 - 16 TRBV7-1 CASNPGGHTGANGLTF TGTGCCAGCAACCCAGGGGGTCATACTGGGGCCAACGGCCTGACTTTC
- TRBJ1-1 many 15 TRBV7-2 CASSLDFAGSTEAFF TGTGCCAGCAGCTTAGATTTCGCAGGGTCCACTGAAGCTTTCTTT
- TRBJ2-4 few 16 TRBV24-1 CATSDARPGTKNIQYF TGTGCCACCAGTGATGCTCGTCCGGGTACCAAAAACATTCAGTACTTC
- TRBJ2-1 - 17 TRBV5-1 CASSPMGPGRDYNEQFF TGCGCCAGCAGCCCTATGGGGCCGGGACGGGACTACAATGAGCAGTTCTTC
- TRBJ2-1 few 11 TRBV20-1 CSASPRNEQFF TGCAGTGCTAGCCCCCGCAATGAGCAGTTCTTC
TRBD2 TRBJ2-2 few 18 TRBV19 CASSIAAGGPTNTGELFF TGTGCCAGTAGTATCGCGGCGGGAGGACCAACGAACACCGGGGAGCTGTTTTTT
TRBD1 TRBJ2-7 few 16 TRBV28 CASGTSRQGPNYEQYF TGTGCCAGCGGCACCTCCCGACAGGGCCCCAACTACGAGCAGTACTTC
- TRBJ2-7 few 13 TRBV6-2/TRBV6-3 CASRRSPAYEQYF TGTGCCAGCAGGAGATCACCCGCCTACGAGCAGTACTTC
- TRBJ2-7 many 11 TRBV7-6 CASSLGAGQYF TGTGCCAGCAGCTTAGGGGCGGGGCAGTACTTC
TRBD1 TRBJ1-2 - 16 TRBV6-2/TRBV6-3 CASSKTGQGINYVYTF TGTGCCAGCAGCAAAACGGGACAGGGGATAAACTATGTCTACACCTTC
- TRBJ2-7 many 12 TRBV7-6 CASSLVGDEQYF TGTGCCAGCAGCTTAGTGGGGGACGAGCAGTACTTC
TRBD2 TRBJ2-5 few 16 TRBV7-6 CASSPRGGVDPETQYF TGTGCTAGCAGCCCACGGGGAGGGGTGGACCCAGAGACCCAGTACTTC